This passage covers 5 T cell receptor beta chains from one sample sequenced in a study of blood T cell repertoires in COVID-19. Data came from immunoSEQ multiplex PCR; TCRdb stores just in-frame clones and leaves some out. The sample gives approximately 230,000 clones, over 75% of which show up once; around 2% is in the top ten. Source material: peripheral blood. The source is a woman in her forties who had recovered from COVID-19.

J is TRBJ2-1 and V is TRBV19; maybe TRBD2 (5 bases). CDR1 and CDR2 (germline): LNHDA, SQIVND (reference sequence). The length of the CDR3 is 16 residues. Trimming cost V 1 base and J 1 base, with 11 bases left between them. CDR3 sequence reads: CASSIASSWSYNEQFF. In DNA form, the CDR3 reads TGTGCCAGTAGTATAGCTTCTAGCTGGTCCTACAATGAGCAGTTCTTC.

V and J are TRBV5-5 and TRBJ1-5; 8 nucleotides agree with TRBD1. Germline CDR1 is SGHKS and CDR2 is YYEKEE (reference sequence). The J segment lost 4 bases and the V segment lost 4 bases, leaving 7 bases of the junction unmatched. This CDR3 comprises 15 residues. The CDR3 loop reads CASSIGQGWNQPQHF. CDR3 DNA sequence: TGTGCCAGCAGCATAGGACAGGGCTGGAATCAGCCCCAGCATTTT.

The chain employs TRBV5-1 and TRBJ1-4; a possible D gene is TRBD1 (6 bases). V was cut by 4 bases and J by 7 bases, with 11 bases left in between. The CDR3 is 13 amino acids. In germline, CDR1 is SGHRS, CDR2 YFSETQ. The CDR3 DNA follows: TGCGCCAGCAGCCAAGGGGGTTTTGAAAAACTGTTTTTT. The encoded protein is CASSQGGFEKLFF.

The chain recombines TRBV28 with TRBJ2-7; TRBD2 agrees at 13 bases. This CDR3 contains 16 residues. Trimming removed 6 bases from V and 2 bases from J; junction bases left unmatched: 7. CDR1 and CDR2 (germline): MDHEN, SYDVKM. CDR3 sequence: CASSLGTSGKTYEQYF. CDR3 coding DNA: TGTGCCAGCAGCCTGGGGACTAGCGGGAAAACCTACGAGCAGTACTTC.

The rearrangement uses TRBV27 and TRBJ2-3; D is undetermined. Trimming cost V 9 bases and J 1 base, with 20 bases left between them. CDR1 and CDR2 from the germline V gene are MNHEY and SMNVEV (reference sequence). This CDR3 spans 16 amino acids. CDR3 sequence (DNA): TGTGCCAGTCGCCCCCGGTCTACCACCCGCACAGATACGCAGTATTTT. Its protein product is CASRPRSTTRTDTQYF.